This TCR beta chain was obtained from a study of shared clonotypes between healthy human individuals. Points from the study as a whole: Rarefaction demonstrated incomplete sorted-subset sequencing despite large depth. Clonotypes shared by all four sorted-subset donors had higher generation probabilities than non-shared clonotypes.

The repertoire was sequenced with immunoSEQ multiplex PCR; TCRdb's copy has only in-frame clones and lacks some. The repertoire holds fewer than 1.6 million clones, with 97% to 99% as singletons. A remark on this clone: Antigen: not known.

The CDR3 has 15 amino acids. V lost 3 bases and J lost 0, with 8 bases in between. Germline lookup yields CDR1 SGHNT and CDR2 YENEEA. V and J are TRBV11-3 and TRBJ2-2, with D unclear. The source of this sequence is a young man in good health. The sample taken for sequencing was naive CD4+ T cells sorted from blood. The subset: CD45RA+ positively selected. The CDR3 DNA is TGTGCCAGCAGCTTTGGGCTTTCGAACACCGGGGAGCTGTTTTTT. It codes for CASSFGLSNTGELFF.